What follows is one TCR beta chain and its context. Its antigen remains unknown. Looked up from germline, CDR1 is LGHNT and CDR2 is FRNRAP. This CDR3 has 16 amino acids. Trimming stripped 3 bases from V and 0 bases from J, with 12 bases between. These data are taken from a study of T cells after posttransplantation cyclophosphamide. The method was immunoSEQ multiplex PCR; TCRdb's version includes in-frame clones alone and lacks a portion of them. The sample holds around 12,000 clones, about 95% seen once. Study-wide findings and caveats: Donor-recipient repertoire similarity was low at 1-2 months, rising over year one. Blood and skin or GI T cell repertoires showed limited TRB overlap.

Peripheral blood was collected from the related graft donor on the marrow donation day. The genes are TRBV12-5 and TRBJ2-1; a weak D match, TRBD1 (6 bases). The clonotype comes from a man between 25 and 39 years old in good health and a related stem cell transplant donor. Sequenced: naive CD8+ T cells sorted from PBMCs. The CDR3 reads CASGFTTGSSYNEQFF. For the CDR3, the DNA is TGTGCTAGTGGTTTCACGACAGGAAGCTCCTACAATGAGCAGTTCTTC.